This TCR beta chain was captured in a study of T cells expressing NK-cell markers. Study-wide results and caveats: Of the CD8+ T cells in roughly 6 donors, about 1.0-7.5% belonged to dominant NKG2C+ clonotypes.

For this clonotype: Its antigen is currently unknown.

Germline assignment: CDR1 ENHRY and CDR2 SYGVKD. CDR3 length: 15 amino acids. What made the TCR beta cDNA was 5'RACE template switching with UMIs. No DNA is given; TCRdb re-called the 5' RACE reads and lists each CDR3 protein once. This sample's table reports almost 450,000 distinct CDR3 sequences. The clonotype was recovered from a woman between 18 and 70 years old in good health. The chain carries TRBV10-3 and TRBJ2-1; TCRdb's D gene call, TRBD2, goes unchecked for lack of DNA. Material for sequencing was blood T cells: a sorted CD56 or NKG2C T cell subset, CD4+ or CD8+ T cells, or bulk PBMC T cells (not recorded which). This CDR3 is CAISPLAGGDNEQFF.